This T cell receptor beta chain was profiled in a study of cytomegalovirus exposure and HLA in healthy donors. Healthy bone marrow donors supplied every sample. V lost 10 bases and J lost 5, with 17 bases in between. The CDR3 has 14 amino acids. From germline, CDR1 is ENHRY and CDR2 SYGVKD. The PCR made use of 60 Vbeta and 13 Jbeta primers. Measured with immunoSEQ multiplex PCR; TCRdb has only the in-frame clones, and not every one. This repertoire shows 160,000 or so clones, roughly 80% found once; its top ten account for around 7.7%. The chain uses TRBV10-3 and TRBJ2-2; a weak D match, TRBD1 (5 bases). The sample consisted of PBMCs. The origin of this receptor is a woman between 25 and 40 years old in good health and CMV-seropositive. The CDR3: CATLNRGGTGELFF. The DNA of the CDR3 is TGTGCCACTCTTAATAGGGGTGGGACCGGGGAGCTGTTTTTT.